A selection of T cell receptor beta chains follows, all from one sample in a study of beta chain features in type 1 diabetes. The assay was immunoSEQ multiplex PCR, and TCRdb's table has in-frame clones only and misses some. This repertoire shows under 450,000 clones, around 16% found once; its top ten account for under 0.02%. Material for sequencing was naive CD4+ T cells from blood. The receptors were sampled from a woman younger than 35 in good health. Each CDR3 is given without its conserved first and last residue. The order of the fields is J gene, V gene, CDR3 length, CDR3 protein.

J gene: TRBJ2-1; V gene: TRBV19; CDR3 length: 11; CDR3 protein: ASSISGLAGQF
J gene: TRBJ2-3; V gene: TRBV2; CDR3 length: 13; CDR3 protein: ASILGQSIVDTQY
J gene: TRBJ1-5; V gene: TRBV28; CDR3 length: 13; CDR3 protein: ASREVGEGNQPQH
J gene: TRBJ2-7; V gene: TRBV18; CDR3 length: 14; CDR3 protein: ASSPPARGTSYEQY
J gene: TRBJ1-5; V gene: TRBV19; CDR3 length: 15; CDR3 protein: ASTPLGGRYSNQPQH
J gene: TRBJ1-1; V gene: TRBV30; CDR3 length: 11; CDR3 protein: AWRLQGSYGAF
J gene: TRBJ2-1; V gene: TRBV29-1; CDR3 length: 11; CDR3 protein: SVALTGGNEQF
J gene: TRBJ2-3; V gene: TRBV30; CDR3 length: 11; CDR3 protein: AWSADGARRGY
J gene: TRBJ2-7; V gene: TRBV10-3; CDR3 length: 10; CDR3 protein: AISWDIHEQY
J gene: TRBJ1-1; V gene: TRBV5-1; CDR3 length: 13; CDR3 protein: ASSLPGAQGTEAF